The TCR beta chain under discussion was sequenced for a study of T cell changes during pregnancy in multiple sclerosis. This CDR3 spans 18 amino acids. Trimming at V came to 1 base and at J to 8 bases, leaving 20 bases not matched to a gene. Germline V lookup: CDR1 GTSNPN, CDR2 SVGIG (reference sequence). Some clones are missing from TCRdb's copy, which holds only in-frame ones; the method was immunoSEQ multiplex PCR. This sample has 30,000 to 40,000 clones, with 90% to 95% found just once. The chain joins TRBV30 to TRBJ2-7; 10 positions match TRBD2. The sample consisted of CD4+ T cells from peripheral blood mononuclear cells, taken in the third trimester of pregnancy. This clonotype was sampled from a female donor in good health, enrolled as a control in a pregnancy study. The CDR3, as DNA: TGTGCCTGGAGTGCAAATCGGGTCCCCGGGACTAGCGATACGAAGCAGTACTTC. Its translation: CAWSANRVPGTSDTKQYF.